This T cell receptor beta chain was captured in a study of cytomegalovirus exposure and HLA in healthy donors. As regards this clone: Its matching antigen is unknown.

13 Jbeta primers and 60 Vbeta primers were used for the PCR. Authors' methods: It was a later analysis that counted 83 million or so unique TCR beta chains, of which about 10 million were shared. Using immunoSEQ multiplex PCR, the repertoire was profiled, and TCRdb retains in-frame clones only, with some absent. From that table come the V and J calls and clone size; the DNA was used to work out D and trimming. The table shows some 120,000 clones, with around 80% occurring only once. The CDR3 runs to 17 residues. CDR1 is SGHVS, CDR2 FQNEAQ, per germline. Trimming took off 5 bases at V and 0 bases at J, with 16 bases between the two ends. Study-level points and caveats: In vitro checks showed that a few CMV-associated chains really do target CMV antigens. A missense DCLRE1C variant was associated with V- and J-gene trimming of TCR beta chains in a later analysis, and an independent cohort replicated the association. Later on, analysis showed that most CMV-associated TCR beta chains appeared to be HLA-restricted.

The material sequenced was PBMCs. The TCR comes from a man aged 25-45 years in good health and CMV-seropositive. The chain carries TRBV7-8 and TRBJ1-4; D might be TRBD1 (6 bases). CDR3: CASSPRKGVATNEKLFF. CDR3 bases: TGTGCCAGCAGCCCCCGCAAGGGGGTAGCAACTAATGAAAAACTGTTTTTT.